The 21 T cell receptor beta chains below all came from one sample that was sequenced in a study of persistence of HIV-infected CD4 T cells. These TCRs are of unknown antigen specificity. The immunoSEQ assay was version 4, run in survey mode. Only in-frame clones appear in the TCRdb table, and some are missing; sequencing was by immunoSEQ multiplex PCR. The top ten clones hold around 0.97% of a sample with 30,000 to 45,000 clones, approximately 78% of them seen once. Overlapping HIV-1 Gag 15-mer peptides at approximately 0.96 ug per peptide per mL were used. CD40L/CD69 double-negative CD45RO-high memory CD4+ T cells were collected. The sample was cultured CD4+ T cells from PBMCs, taken from a patient who received antiretroviral therapy. The receptor set was obtained from an adult with HIV. The donor label of this sample is uncertain.

J is TRBJ2-3 and V is TRBV30; weak D call: TRBD1 (6 bases). Germline lookup yields CDR1 GTSNPN and CDR2 SVGIG (reference sequence). This CDR3 spans 11 amino acids. With 3 bases removed from V and 6 bases from J, the gap between germline ends came to 7 bases. CDR3 loop: CAWRRGDTQYF. CDR3 DNA sequence: TGTGCCTGGAGAAGGGGGGATACGCAGTATTTT. The full variable domain, in which reference TRBV30 and TRBJ2-3 provide the parts outside the CDR3, is SQTIHQWPATLVQPVGSPLSLECTVEGTSNPNLYWYRQAAGRGLQLLFYSVGIGQISSEVPQNLSASRPQDRQFILSSKKLLLSDSGFYLCAWRRGDTQYFGPGTRLTVL.

This clone has a handful of counts. The chain recombines TRBV27 with TRBJ2-2, with 8 bases aligning to TRBD1. Germline-derived CDR1 and CDR2 are MNHEY and SMNVEV (reference sequence). This CDR3 has 16 amino acids. Trimming cost V 6 bases and J 0 bases; bases outside gene matches: 6. CDR3 nucleotide sequence: TGTGCCAGCAGGGGGGTACAGGGGGCGAACACCGGGGAGCTGTTTTTT. It translates to CASRGVQGANTGELFF.

A few counts support this clone. The chain combines TRBV10-1 with TRBJ1-5; unclear D gene. The germline V gene encodes CDR1 WNHNN and CDR2 SYGVQD (reference sequence). This CDR3 contains 12 residues. V was shortened by 2 bases and J by 7 bases, with 6 bases between the two germline ends. CDR3 region: CASSEGFQPQHF. The CDR3 DNA is TGCGCCAGCAGTGAGGGTTTCCAGCCCCAGCATTTT.

The chain employs TRBV20-1 and TRBJ2-3, with a weak D call TRBD2 (6 bases). This CDR3 has 14 amino acids. Trimming took 3 bases from V and 1 from J, leaving 11 bases between them. The germline CDR1 and CDR2 sequences are DFQATT and SNEGSKA (reference sequence). CDR3 amino acids: CSASGGAGTDTQYF. The CDR3 bases are TGCAGTGCTAGTGGAGGGGCCGGCACAGATACGCAGTATTTT.

For the CDR3, the DNA is TGTGCCAGAGTAGCGGGGGGCCGTTTCACAGATACGCAGTATTTT. This sequence encodes CARVAGGRFTDTQYF. The J gene is TRBJ2-3, the V gene TRBV27; 10 bases line up with TRBD2. The germline CDR1 and CDR2 sequences are MNHEY and SMNVEV (reference sequence). The CDR3 covers 15 residues. V lost 9 bases to trimming and J lost 2 bases; unmatched junction nucleotides: 8.

The gene calls are TRBV19 and TRBJ1-5; unclear D gene. V lost 1 base and J lost 6, with 7 bases in between. Germline V gene lookup returns CDR1 LNHDA and CDR2 SQIVND (reference sequence). CDR3 length: 13 residues. CDR3 sequence (DNA): TGTGCCAGTAGTATAGCTCTGGTTCAGCCCCAGCATTTT. This gives the protein CASSIALVQPQHF.

J is TRBJ1-1 and V is TRBV9; perhaps TRBD1 as D (5 bases). Germline CDR1 is SGDLS and CDR2 is YYNGEE. The CDR3 length is 14 residues. CDR3 region: CPQTPRGGGTEAFF. The CDR3 DNA is TGTCCGCAAACCCCCCGCGGGGGAGGTACTGAAGCTTTCTTT.

The J gene is TRBJ2-1, the V gene TRBV24-1, with 7 nucleotides matching TRBD2. V lost 9 bases and J lost 0; bases outside the gene matches: 10. The CDR3 covers 16 residues. Germline V gene data show CDR1 as KGHDR and CDR2 as SFDVKD. CDR3 nucleotides: TGTGCCACCGCCAATAGCGGGCCGAGCTCCTACAATGAGCAGTTCTTC. Translation: CATANSGPSSYNEQFF.

J is TRBJ1-1 and V is TRBV2; D is unresolved. The germline V gene encodes CDR1 SNHLY and CDR2 FYNNEI. The length of the CDR3 is 12 residues. Trimming took off 8 bases at V and 3 bases at J, with 10 bases between the two ends. The CDR3 reads CASGPEDTEAFF. The CDR3 DNA follows: TGTGCCAGCGGGCCGGAGGACACTGAAGCTTTCTTT.

This clone has more than one count but fewer than ten. This chain uses TRBV3-1 (or the pseudogene TRBV3-2) with TRBJ2-1, with 7 bases that match TRBD2. This CDR3 region has 15 residues. The germline V gene has CDR1 LGHDT and CDR2 YNNKEL (reference sequence). J gave up 7 bases and V 4 bases, and 10 bases lay outside the gene matches. Here the CDR3 reads CASSLRRAGWNEQFF. CDR3 DNA: TGTGCCAGCAGCCTCCGCCGAGCGGGGTGGAATGAGCAGTTCTTC.

The gene calls are TRBV5-4 and TRBJ2-1; TRBD2 matches at 10 bases. The trim removed 1 base at V and 8 bases at J, leaving 3 bases unmatched. The CDR3 runs to 14 residues. CDR1 SGHNT and CDR2 YYREEE come from the germline V gene (reference sequence). The CDR3 sequence: CASSLTSGVYEQFF. CDR3 in DNA: TGTGCCAGCAGCTTGACTAGCGGGGTATATGAGCAGTTCTTC.

The table lists this clone with a few counts. The rearrangement uses TRBV6-5 and TRBJ1-4, with TRBD1 matching 10 bases. Germline V gene data show CDR1 as MNHEY and CDR2 as SVGAGI. With 4 bases clipped from V and 4 bases from J, the junction kept 6 bases outside the gene matches. This CDR3 contains 16 residues. CDR3 DNA: TGTGCCAGCAGTTCCCGGGACAGGGGATATAATGAAAAACTGTTTTTT. The encoded protein is CASSSRDRGYNEKLFF.

This clone was observed a single time. This chain links TRBV6-1 with TRBJ2-1; TRBD2 matches 10 bases. Germline loops: CDR1 MNHNS, CDR2 SASEGT. With 3 bases clipped from V and 9 bases from J, the junction kept 8 bases outside the gene matches. This CDR3 is 15 amino acids long. The CDR3 here is CASSESSGGLGEQFF. The DNA for the CDR3 is TGTGCCAGCAGTGAGTCTAGCGGGGGATTAGGTGAGCAGTTCTTC.

The chain employs TRBV18 and TRBJ2-7; D uncertain. Trimming shortened V by 2 bases and J by 5 bases, and 4 bases separated the two germline ends. The CDR3 length is 11 residues. CDR1 and CDR2 (germline): KGHSH, LQKENI. CDR3 DNA sequence: TGTGCCAGCTCACCAGCCCACGAGCAGTACTTC. Translating gives CASSPAHEQYF. The full variable domain, completed using reference TRBV18 and TRBJ2-7, is NAGVMQNPRHLVRRRGQEARLRCSPMKGHSHVYWYRQLPEEGLKFMVYLQKENIIDESGMPKERFSAEFPKEGPSILRIQQVVRGDSAAYFCASSPAHEQYFGPGTRLTVT.

This chain links TRBV2 with TRBJ1-2; D unclear. The CDR3 totals 13 residues. The germline V gene encodes CDR1 SNHLY and CDR2 FYNNEI. V shed 0 bases and J shed 7 bases, with 9 bases lying between them. CDR3 region: CASSEAPRSGYTF. CDR3 sequence (DNA): TGTGCCAGCAGTGAAGCGCCCCGGTCTGGCTACACCTTC.

The rearrangement uses TRBV10-2 and TRBJ1-4, with a tentative D call TRBD1 (5 bases). CDR3 length: 15 amino acids. Trimming cost V 3 bases and J 0 bases, with 8 bases left between them. The germline V gene has CDR1 WSHSY and CDR2 SAAADI. The CDR3 protein is CASSDTGATNEKLFF. CDR3 sequence (DNA): TGCGCCAGCAGTGACACGGGGGCAACTAATGAAAAACTGTTTTTT.

The chain has TRBV5-1 and TRBJ2-1, with D perhaps assigned TRBD1 or TRBD2 (5 bases each). Trimming stripped 7 bases from V and 4 bases from J, with 12 bases between. The CDR3 extends over 13 amino acids. Germline assignment: CDR1 SGHRS and CDR2 YFSETQ. The CDR3 protein is CASDRDGYNEQFF. DNA for the CDR3: TGCGCCAGCGACCGGGACGGGTACAATGAGCAGTTCTTC.

This rearrangement joins TRBV5-1 to TRBJ1-4, with 7 bases fitting TRBD1. The CDR3 has 14 amino acids. Germline assignment: CDR1 SGHRS and CDR2 YFSETQ. The V segment lost 4 bases and the J segment 7 bases; nucleotides outside the gene matches: 7. This chain's CDR3 is CASSLRDRSEKLFF. CDR3 DNA sequence: TGCGCCAGCAGCCTCCGGGACAGAAGTGAAAAACTGTTTTTT.

The chain couples TRBV2 to TRBJ2-5, with D hard to call. This CDR3 has 15 amino acids. V shed 3 bases and J shed 3 bases, with 14 bases lying between them. In germline, CDR1 is SNHLY, CDR2 FYNNEI. CDR3 nucleotides: TGTGCCAGCAGTGATGGGCCGCGGACCGAAGAGACCCAGTACTTC. Translating it yields CASSDGPRTEETQYF.

This clone occurred once. V is TRBV6-2 or TRBV6-3 and J is TRBJ1-1; 9 positions agree with TRBD1. The CDR3 totals 18 residues. V trimming: 5 bases; J trimming: 5 bases; junction bases outside the gene matches: 18. CDR1 and CDR2 (germline): MNHEY, SVGEGT. CDR3 coding DNA: TGTGCCAGCAGTCCGAAACGGGACAGGGTAACGGGGGGTACTGAAGCTTTCTTT. It encodes CASSPKRDRVTGGTEAFF.

This clone was counted only a few times. This chain joins TRBV29-1 and TRBJ1-2; no reliable D call. Germline loops: CDR1 SQVTM, CDR2 ANQGSEA. This CDR3 contains 15 residues. Trimming removed 3 bases from V and 7 bases from J, with 21 bases in between. The CDR3 loop is CSVDLVRGSGGGYTF. In nucleotides, the CDR3 is TGCAGCGTTGACCTAGTCCGGGGTTCCGGAGGTGGCTACACCTTC.